This is a list of T cell receptor beta chains from one sample in a study of cytotoxic CD8 clonotypes in ibrutinib-treated CLL. Generated by immunoSEQ multiplex PCR, the TCRdb table keeps only in-frame clones and is missing some. The sample lists more than 300,000 clones, about 77% occurring once. The input for sequencing was PBMCs, taken before ibrutinib treatment. The receptors here all came from a human donor with chronic lymphocytic leukemia. Both conserved end residues are part of each CDR3. A D gene is named only where the DNA matches it firmly. Rows may omit the clone size; those that give it use once, few, many or a size class.

j_gene | d_gene | abundance | v_gene | CDR3nt | CDR3aa
TRBJ2-7 | - | - | TRBV4-3 | TGCGCCAGCAGCCAAGAGGGGGTCCCCGAGATGTTCGAGCAGTACTTC | CASSQEGVPEMFEQYF
TRBJ2-7 | - | - | TRBV9 | TGTGCCAGCAGCGTACAGCCAGGGTTGGGCGAGCAGTACTTC | CASSVQPGLGEQYF
TRBJ2-5 | TRBD2 | - | TRBV6-4 | TGTGCCAGCAGATTTAGCGGGAGGGCCCCCTCGTGGGACCAGTACTTC | CASRFSGRAPSWDQYF
TRBJ2-1 | - | - | TRBV25-1 | TGTGCCAGCAGTGATCAGGGTTTCAATGAGCAGTTCTTC | CASSDQGFNEQFF
TRBJ2-5 | - | - | TRBV9 | TGTGCCAGCAGCGTATTCCGGGACACCCAAGAGACCCAGTACTTC | CASSVFRDTQETQYF
TRBJ1-2 | - | - | TRBV4-2 | TGTGCCAGCAGCCAAGACTGGGGGGATGGCTACACCTTC | CASSQDWGDGYTF
TRBJ2-5 | - | once | TRBV18 | TGTGCCAGCTCACCACCGGTGGGGGGCCGGGAGACCCAGTACTTC | CASSPPVGGRETQYF
TRBJ1-1 | - | once | TRBV27 | TGTGCCAGCAGTTTGAGCGGATGGGGGAACACTGAAGCTTTCTTT | CASSLSGWGNTEAFF
TRBJ2-1 | TRBD2 | - | TRBV27 | TGTGCCAGCCGGACTAGCGTGCATGAGCAGTTCTTC | CASRTSVHEQFF
TRBJ1-3 | - | - | TRBV28 | TGTGCCAGCAGTTTGACGCACTTCTCTGGAAACACCATATATTTT | CASSLTHFSGNTIYF
TRBJ1-2 | - | few | TRBV7-2 | TGTGCCAGCAGCTTAGAACGCCTCGGCTATGGCTACACCTTC | CASSLERLGYGYTF
TRBJ1-1 | - | - | TRBV11-2 | TGTGCCAGCAGCATCTCCCGGGGGGGGGCTTTCTTT | CASSISRGGAFF
TRBJ1-4 | - | - | TRBV15 | TGTGCCACCAGCAGAGATCGAATAGTTTTGACTAATGAAAAACTGTTTTTT | CATSRDRIVLTNEKLFF
TRBJ1-3 | - | - | TRBV4-2 | TGTGCCAGCAGCCAAGGGCTTTACACCATATATTTT | CASSQGLYTIYF
TRBJ2-1 | - | - | TRBV2 | TGTGCCAGCAGTGAATCCCTGGGGGACTCCTACAATGAGCAGTTCTTC | CASSESLGDSYNEQFF
TRBJ1-4 | - | - | TRBV4-3 | TGCGCCAGCAGCCACCGCGACAGGACTAATGAAAAACTGTTTTTT | CASSHRDRTNEKLFF
TRBJ2-1 | - | - | TRBV18 | TGTGCCAGCTCACCAATGGGCAACTCCTACAATGAGCAGTTCTTC | CASSPMGNSYNEQFF
TRBJ1-1 | - | - | TRBV19 | TGTGCCAGTAGTATTGGGGGCAGGGAGAACACTGAAGCTTTCTTT | CASSIGGRENTEAFF
TRBJ1-5 | - | - | TRBV4-3 | TGCGCCAGCAGCCGCAGGCAGGGTAGCAATCAGCCCCAGCATTTT | CASSRRQGSNQPQHF
TRBJ1-5 | TRBD1 | - | TRBV19 | TGTGCCAGTAGTACTTCGACAGGGACGGACCAGCCCCAGCATTTT | CASSTSTGTDQPQHF
TRBJ2-5 | - | - | TRBV7-9 | TGTGCCAGCAGCGCGCAAGAGACCCAGTACTTC | CASSAQETQYF
TRBJ1-5 | TRBD1 | - | TRBV15 | TGTGCCACCAGCGTCGACAGGGCTGGTCAGCCCCAGCATTTT | CATSVDRAGQPQHF
TRBJ1-2 | - | - | TRBV4-1 | TGCGCCAGCAGCCCGGGACAAAACTATGGCTACACCTTC | CASSPGQNYGYTF
TRBJ2-7 | TRBD1 | - | TRBV6-5 | TGTGCCAGCAGGACGCCACAGGGGGATAGGAACTTC | CASRTPQGDRNF
TRBJ1-1 | TRBD1 | - | TRBV29-1 | TGCAGCTCGGGACAGGGATACACTGAAGCTTTCTTT | CSSGQGYTEAFF
TRBJ1-5 | - | - | TRBV7-9 | TGTGCCAGCAGCTTATTCGATCAGCCCCAGCATTTT | CASSLFDQPQHF
TRBJ2-5 | TRBD2 | - | TRBV9 | TGTGCCAGCAGCGGCGGGACTAGCGGGAGGTTCGAGACCCAGTACTTC | CASSGGTSGRFETQYF
TRBJ2-5 | TRBD1 | once | TRBV30 | TGTGCCTGGAGTATCCAGGGGGTGGAGGAGACCCAGTACTTC | CAWSIQGVEETQYF
TRBJ2-7 | TRBD1 | - | TRBV18 | TGTGCCAGCTCACCCCTTCCCTTGGACAGGGCCCAGTACTTC | CASSPLPLDRAQYF
TRBJ2-7 | TRBD2 | - | TRBV10-1 | TGCGCCAGCAGTGACCCGGGGCTAGCGGATGACTACGAGCAGTACTTC | CASSDPGLADDYEQYF
TRBJ1-4 | - | - | TRBV4-1 | TGCGCCAGCAGCCGAGGACAGAAGGAAAAACTGTTTTTT | CASSRGQKEKLFF
TRBJ2-5 | TRBD2 | - | TRBV4-3 | TGCGCCAGCAGCCAAGAGTGGACTAGCGGGAGGACCCAGTACTTC | CASSQEWTSGRTQYF
TRBJ1-1 | - | - | TRBV7-9 | TGTGCCAGCGAACACAGAGAACATTCGAACACTGAAGCTTTCTTT | CASEHREHSNTEAFF
TRBJ1-5 | - | - | TRBV4-3 | TGCGCCAGCAGCCAAGACGGGGGCTTTCCTCAGCCCCAGCATTTT | CASSQDGGFPQPQHF
TRBJ2-7 | - | - | TRBV9 | TGTGCCAGCAGCGTAGGCGCGGAAACCTACGAGCAGTACTTC | CASSVGAETYEQYF
TRBJ2-5 | - | - | TRBV5-1 | TGCGCCAGCAGCTTGGGGGCCGTAGACAACCAAGAGACCCAGTACTTC | CASSLGAVDNQETQYF
TRBJ2-7 | - | - | TRBV7-2 | TGTGCCAGCAGCGCCGGGGGCATGGCCTACGAGCAGTACTTC | CASSAGGMAYEQYF
TRBJ2-1 | TRBD1 | - | TRBV15 | TGTGCCACCAGCAGAGACGGGACAGGGTCTTACAATGAGCAGTTCTTC | CATSRDGTGSYNEQFF
TRBJ1-3 | - | - | TRBV4-3 | TGCGCCAGCAGCCAAGACGGGACCTCTGGAAACACCATATATTTT | CASSQDGTSGNTIYF
TRBJ1-4 | TRBD1 | few | TRBV15 | TGTGCCACCAGCAGAACTCTCAACAGGGGCGAAAAACTGTTTTTT | CATSRTLNRGEKLFF
TRBJ1-4 | TRBD1 | - | TRBV7-9 | TGTGCCAGCAGCAAGGGACAGCGGCTGTTTTTT | CASSKGQRLFF
TRBJ2-7 | - | - | TRBV28 | TGTGCCAGCAGTTTACAGGGAGGCTACGAGCAGTACTTC | CASSLQGGYEQYF